This passage covers 8 T cell receptor beta chains from one sample sequenced in a study of T cells in Graves' hyperthyroidism and ophthalmopathy. RNA transcripts gave rise to amplified TCR beta CDR3 regions. First-round RT-PCR of the TCR CDR3 relied on the HTBI primer set. TCRdb re-analysed the multiplex PCR reads in MiXCR, keeping a single row per CDR3 protein. The table has 650,000 to 750,000 distinct CDR3 sequences, approximately 14% seen once. The sequencing input was blood. The source is a woman under 30 with Graves' hyperthyroidism.

This clonotype was seen a few times. This chain uses TRBV4-3 with TRBJ2-1; D is perhaps TRBD2 (5 bases). Germline lookup yields CDR1 LGHNA and CDR2 YSLEER. This CDR3 comprises 17 residues. The V and J ends lost 0 bases and 6 bases respectively, with 18 bases between them. The CDR3 sequence: CASSQDVSGNRANEQFF. The CDR3 bases are TGCGCCAGCAGCCAAGATGTGTCCGGGAACCGAGCCAATGAGCAGTTCTTC.

This clonotype was found a few times. The CDR3 DNA follows: TGCAGCGTTGGGGCTCTAGCGGGAGGGTTGAAAAACATTCAGTACTTC. It encodes CSVGALAGGLKNIQYF. This chain joins TRBV29-1 and TRBJ2-4; 12 nucleotides align to TRBD2. V shed 4 bases, J shed 4 bases, and the junction held 8 bases outside the gene matches. Germline V gene sequence: CDR1 SQVTM, CDR2 ANQGSEA. The CDR3 length is 16 residues.

CDR3 in DNA: TGTGCCAGCAGCGCAGGTGGCTATCTCAATGAGCAGTACTTC. It codes for CASSAGGYLNEQYF. The chain combines TRBV7-9 with TRBJ2-1; D unclear. The DNA end favors TRBJ2-7, so the J call may be wrong. Germline-derived CDR1 and CDR2 are SEHNR and FQNEAQ (reference sequence). This CDR3 spans 14 amino acids.

This clonotype occurred many times. The chain joins TRBV2 to TRBJ1-5; D is perhaps TRBD1 (5 bases). From germline, CDR1 is SNHLY and CDR2 FYNNEI. The CDR3 covers 15 residues. V was pared by 8 bases and J by 3 bases, with 17 bases between. Here the CDR3 DNA reads TGTGCCAGCGCCCAGGGAACCTTCTCCAATCAGCCCCAGCATTTT. It yields the protein CASAQGTFSNQPQHF.

J is TRBJ2-6 and V is TRBV30; possibly TRBD1 for D (6 bases). Germline V lookup: CDR1 GTSNPN, CDR2 SVGIG (reference sequence). The CDR3 contains 17 residues. V was trimmed by 0 bases and J by 0 bases, leaving 12 bases between them. Here the CDR3 DNA reads TGTGCCTGGAGTGTACTCCGGACAGCCTCTGGGGCCAACGTCCTGACTTTC. Translating gives CAWSVLRTASGANVLTF.

This clonotype has a count of ten or more. The chain carries TRBV28 and TRBJ2-2; D might be TRBD1 or TRBD2, each matching 5 bases. There are 14 residues in the CDR3. V lost 8 bases to trimming and J lost 1 base, with 11 bases between them. The V gene's germline CDR1 is MDHEN and CDR2 SYDVKM. In nucleotides, the CDR3 is TGTGCCAGCCCCGGGACGAGGAACACCGGGGAGCTGTTTTTT. It encodes CASPGTRNTGELFF.

This clonotype was detected ten times or more. This rearrangement joins TRBV7-9 to TRBJ2-1, with 14 bases lining up with TRBD2. The CDR3 loop spans 17 amino acids. Germline-derived CDR1 and CDR2 are SEHNR and FQNEAQ (reference sequence). V gave up 5 bases and J gave up 0 bases; unmatched junction bases: 3. The chain's CDR3 is CASSRTSGGSSYNEQFF. DNA for the CDR3: TGTGCCAGCAGCCGGACTAGCGGGGGGAGCTCCTACAATGAGCAGTTCTTC.

There are a few counts of this clonotype. This rearrangement joins TRBV2 to TRBJ2-5; D possibly corresponds to TRBD2 (6 bases). Germline CDR1 and CDR2: SNHLY and FYNNEI. The V gene lost 1 base and the J gene lost 13 bases, with 22 bases spanning the gap. The CDR3 spans 15 residues. The CDR3 protein is CASSEVRYNAGRGYF. The DNA for the CDR3 is TGTGCCAGCAGTGAAGTACGATACAACGCGGGGCGGGGGTACTTC. The full variable domain, with the rest looked up from reference TRBV2 and TRBJ2-5, is EPEVTQTPSHQVTQMGQEVILRCVPISNHLYFYWYRQILGQKVEFLVSFYNNEISEKSEIFDDQFSVERPDGSNFTLKIRSTKLEDSAMYFCASSEVRYNAGRGYFGPGTRLLVL.